This T cell receptor (beta chain) is from a study of technical replicates of blood from a handful of donors. Assay: immunoSEQ multiplex PCR; the TCRdb copy retains only in-frame clones and omits some. In the table there are some 63,000 clones, 80% to 90% of which are singletons. Germline V lookup: CDR1 MGHDK, CDR2 SYGVNS. The ends were cut back, 4 bases at V and 4 bases at J, with 8 bases in the middle. The CDR3 sequence is 13 residues long. This chain joins TRBV25-1 and TRBJ1-3; D possibly corresponds to TRBD1 (6 bases). This TCR derives from a human donor in good health. Some clones in this sample may be carry-over from other donors' samples. Material for sequencing was PBMCs. The CDR3 loop reads CASSGGLGNTIYF. In DNA, the CDR3 is TGTGCCAGCAGTGGGGGGCTGGGAAACACCATATATTTT.